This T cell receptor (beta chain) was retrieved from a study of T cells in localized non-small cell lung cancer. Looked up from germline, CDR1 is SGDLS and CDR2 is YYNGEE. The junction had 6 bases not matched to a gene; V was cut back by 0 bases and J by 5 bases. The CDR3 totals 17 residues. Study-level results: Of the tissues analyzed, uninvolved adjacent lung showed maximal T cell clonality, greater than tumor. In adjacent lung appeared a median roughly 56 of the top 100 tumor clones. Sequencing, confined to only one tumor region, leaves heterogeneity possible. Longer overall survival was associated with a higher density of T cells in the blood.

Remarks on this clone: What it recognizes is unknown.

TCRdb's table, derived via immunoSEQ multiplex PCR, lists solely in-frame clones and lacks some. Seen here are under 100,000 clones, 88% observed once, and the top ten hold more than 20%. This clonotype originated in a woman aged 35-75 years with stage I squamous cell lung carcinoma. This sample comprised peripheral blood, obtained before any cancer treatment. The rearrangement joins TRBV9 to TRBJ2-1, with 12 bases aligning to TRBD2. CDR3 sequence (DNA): TGTGCCAGCAGCGTAGGTGGGACTAGCGGGTTAAACAATGAGCAGTTCTTC. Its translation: CASSVGGTSGLNNEQFF.